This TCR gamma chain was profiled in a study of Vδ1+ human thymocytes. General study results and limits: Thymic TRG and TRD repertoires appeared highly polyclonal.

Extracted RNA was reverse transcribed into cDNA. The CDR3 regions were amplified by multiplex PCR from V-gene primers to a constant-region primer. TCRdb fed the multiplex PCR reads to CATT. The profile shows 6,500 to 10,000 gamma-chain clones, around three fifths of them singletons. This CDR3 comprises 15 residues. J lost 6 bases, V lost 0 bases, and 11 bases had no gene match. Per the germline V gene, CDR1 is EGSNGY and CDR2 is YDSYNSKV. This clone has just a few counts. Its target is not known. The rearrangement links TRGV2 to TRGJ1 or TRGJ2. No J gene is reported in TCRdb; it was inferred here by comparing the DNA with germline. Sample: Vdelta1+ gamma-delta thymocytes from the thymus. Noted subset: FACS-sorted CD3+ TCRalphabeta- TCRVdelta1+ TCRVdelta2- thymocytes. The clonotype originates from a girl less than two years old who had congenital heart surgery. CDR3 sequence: CATWDGLSRTYKKLF. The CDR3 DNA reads TGTGCCACCTGGGACGGGCTCAGTCGAACTTATAAGAAACTCTTT.